This record covers a single TCR beta chain. Assay: immunoSEQ multiplex PCR; the TCRdb copy retains only in-frame clones and omits some. The data contain approximately 100,000 clones, around 86% of them singletons. Looked up from germline, CDR1 is ENHRY and CDR2 is SYGVKD. The CDR3 consists of 14 residues. V shed 5 bases, J shed 3 bases, and the junction held 5 bases outside the gene matches. These data come from a study of blood T cell repertoires in COVID-19. Study-wide background: There were acute and convalescent COVID-19 samples, and they came from the United States, Italy and Spain.

The J gene is TRBJ1-1, the V gene TRBV10-3; 8 bases fit TRBD1. The sample comprised peripheral blood. The TCR originated in a human donor in a cohort sampled during active COVID-19. The CDR3 nucleotides are TGTGCCATCAGTAGGACAGGGTGGGACACTGAAGCTTTCTTT. It translates to CAISRTGWDTEAFF.